This record concerns one T cell receptor (beta chain) sequence. This entry comes from a study of blood T cell repertoires in COVID-19. Study-wide context: COVID-19 samples collected from the United States, Italy and Spain covered acute and convalescent phases.

V trimming: 5 bases; J trimming: 8 bases; junction bases outside the gene matches: 5. This CDR3 has 13 amino acids. Per the germline V gene, CDR1 is MNHEY and CDR2 is SMNVEV (reference sequence). In the authors' methods: Counts of nucleated cells, estimated from reference gene primer amplification, were obtained. Clones were sequenced by immunoSEQ multiplex PCR, and TCRdb holds only the in-frame ones, with some missing. V and J calls and clone size come straight from that table; D and trimming were deduced from the DNA. Of hundreds of thousands of clones detected, around four fifths appear once; the ten largest clones hold approximately 4.5%.

The TCR originated in a woman aged 70-85 years with acute or convalescent COVID-19. V usage is TRBV27 and J usage is TRBJ1-2, with 10 bases fitting TRBD1. Sequencing was carried out using peripheral blood. The CDR3, as DNA: TGTGCCAGCAGTCCATGGACAGGGGGAGGCTACACCTTC. Encoded protein: CASSPWTGGGYTF.